The 31 T cell receptor beta chains in this list originate from one sample, sequenced in a study of PD-L1 blockade in urothelial cancer. As for time point: peripheral blood 6 weeks after treatment start. TCRdb's copy holds only in-frame clones and misses some; the assay was immunoSEQ multiplex PCR. Of 72,000 or so clones in the sample, approximately 91% were seen once. The sample here was PBMCs, taken around atezolizumab (anti-PD-L1) treatment. The receptors were gathered from a man aged 60 to 75 with urothelial cancer.

The V call is TRBV29-1, the J call TRBJ2-5; 8 bases fit TRBD2. The germline CDR1 and CDR2 sequences are SQVTM and ANQGSEA. The CDR3 loop spans 12 amino acids. Losses at the gene ends were 5 bases for V and 3 bases for J; bases not matched to a gene: 2. In DNA, the CDR3 is TGCAGCGTTCGGACTAGCAAAGAGACCCAGTACTTC. Protein: CSVRTSKETQYF.

The chain is built from TRBV7-8 and TRBJ2-2; 9 bases line up with TRBD1. CDR3 length equals 17 residues. Germline CDR1 reads SGHVS; CDR2 reads FQNEAQ. V shed 4 bases and J 1 base; nucleotides not matched to a gene: 7. The CDR3 loop reads CASSSRQGVWNTGELFF. The CDR3 DNA sequence: TGTGCCAGCAGCTCACGACAGGGGGTTTGGAACACCGGGGAGCTGTTTTTT.

This chain uses TRBV12-5 with TRBJ2-3; 11 bases match TRBD2. V lost 1 base to trimming and J lost 4 bases; unmatched junction nucleotides: 1. This CDR3 comprises 15 residues. CDR1 and CDR2 (germline): LGHNT, FRNRAP. CDR3 amino acids: CASGLGLAGSDTQYF. CDR3 DNA: TGTGCTAGTGGTTTGGGACTAGCGGGGTCAGATACGCAGTATTTT.

The count of this clone is one. This chain uses TRBV29-1 with TRBJ2-7, with 11 positions matching TRBD2. The germline V gene has CDR1 SQVTM and CDR2 ANQGSEA. This CDR3 is built from 11 residues. Unmatched junction bases numbered 1, after V lost 6 bases and J lost 6 bases. The CDR3 DNA reads as TGCAGCGTCGGACTAGCGGGCGAGCAGTACTTC. Residues: CSVGLAGEQYF.

CDR3 sequence reads: CAISETGVVQPQHF. The CDR3 nucleotides read TGTGCCATCAGTGAAACAGGGGTGGTTCAGCCCCAGCATTTT. The V gene is TRBV10-3, the J gene TRBJ1-5; TRBD1 matches at 7 bases. V shed 3 bases and J 6 bases; nucleotides not matched to a gene: 5. CDR3 length: 14 amino acids. CDR1 and CDR2 (germline): ENHRY, SYGVKD.

J is TRBJ2-3 and V is TRBV4-3; no firm D call. Germline loops: CDR1 LGHNA, CDR2 YSLEER. This CDR3 comprises 16 residues. The ends were cut back, 0 bases at V and 0 bases at J, with 10 bases in the middle. CDR3 bases: TGCGCCAGCAGCCAAGAGCACGGAGTGAGCACAGATACGCAGTATTTT. This encodes CASSQEHGVSTDTQYF.

The chain uses TRBV2 and TRBJ2-3; D is unresolved. The V end was cut by 0 bases, the J end by 13 bases, with 5 bases between. The length of the CDR3 is 10 residues. CDR1 and CDR2 from the germline V gene are SNHLY and FYNNEI. The CDR3 reads CASSEAREYF. In DNA form, the CDR3 reads TGTGCCAGCAGTGAAGCACGCGAGTATTTT.

V is TRBV7-8 and J is TRBJ2-5, with D unclear. This CDR3 contains 11 residues. Germline CDR1 and CDR2: SGHVS and FQNEAQ. V lost 3 bases, J lost 5 bases, and 4 bases lay in between. CDR3 sequence reads: CASSFGETQYF. Here the CDR3 DNA reads TGTGCCAGCAGCTTCGGTGAGACCCAGTACTTC.

This chain links TRBV9 with TRBJ2-6; D not certain. Trimming cost V 2 bases and J 2 bases, with 5 bases left between them. This CDR3 spans 14 amino acids. Germline loops: CDR1 SGDLS, CDR2 YYNGEE. This CDR3 reads CASSVSPGANVLTF. The CDR3 DNA is TGTGCCAGCAGCGTCTCCCCTGGGGCCAACGTCCTGACTTTC.

This chain links TRBV29-1 with TRBJ2-7; TRBD1 is a possible D gene (5 bases). With 6 bases removed from V and 0 bases from J, the gap between germline ends came to 12 bases. Germline CDR1 reads SQVTM; CDR2 reads ANQGSEA. The length of the CDR3 is 13 residues. The CDR3 sequence is CSVREQTSYEQYF. For the CDR3, the DNA is TGCAGCGTCAGGGAACAGACCTCCTACGAGCAGTACTTC.

CDR3 sequence (DNA): TGTGCCAGCAGACCTAGACTAGCGGGAGTTCGAGGTGAGCAGTTCTTC. Amino acids: CASRPRLAGVRGEQFF. V is TRBV28 and J is TRBJ2-1; 12 bases map to TRBD2. This CDR3 is 16 amino acids long. With V trimmed by 6 bases and J by 9 bases, 12 bases remained unmatched. CDR1 MDHEN and CDR2 SYDVKM come from the germline V gene.

The genes are TRBV19 and TRBJ1-5; 9 bases map to TRBD1. The junction had 10 bases not matched to a gene; V was cut back by 4 bases and J by 0 bases. The germline V gene has CDR1 LNHDA and CDR2 SQIVND (reference sequence). The CDR3 is 18 amino acids. The CDR3 region is CASSRDRASANSNQPQHF. In DNA form, the CDR3 reads TGTGCCAGTAGTAGGGACAGGGCGTCGGCAAATAGCAATCAGCCCCAGCATTTT.

The rearrangement joins TRBV10-3 to TRBJ2-3; D remains unclear. Trimming left V 7 bases short and J 2 bases short, with 16 bases between. Germline assignment: CDR1 ENHRY and CDR2 SYGVKD. The CDR3 contains 15 residues. CDR3 in DNA: TGTGCCATCATGGATAGCCTATCAAACACAGATACGCAGTATTTT. Translating it yields CAIMDSLSNTDTQYF.

The chain employs TRBV27 and TRBJ2-1, with 7 bases that match TRBD2. Trimming took 2 bases from V and 8 from J; bases not matched to a gene: 3. The CDR3 consists of 13 residues. Looked up from germline, CDR1 is MNHEY and CDR2 is SMNVEV (reference sequence). The CDR3 region has the DNA TGTGCCAGCAGTTTAGCGGGGAGGGATGAGCAGTTCTTC. Its protein product is CASSLAGRDEQFF.

This rearrangement joins TRBV15 to TRBJ2-2; D is unresolved. The CDR3 runs 14 residues. The V gene's germline CDR1 is LNHNV and CDR2 YYDKDF (reference sequence). Deletions cut 1 base from V and 0 bases from J, with 3 bases between. The CDR3 loop is CATSRVANTGELFF. CDR3 coding DNA: TGTGCCACCAGCAGAGTAGCGAACACCGGGGAGCTGTTTTTT.

The rearrangement uses TRBV6-6 and TRBJ2-2, with 7 bases aligning to TRBD2. The germline V gene encodes CDR1 MNHNY and CDR2 SVGAGI (reference sequence). The trim removed 4 bases at V and 1 base at J, leaving 3 bases unmatched. CDR3 length: 15 residues. The CDR3 nucleotides are TGTGCCAGCAGTTTAGCGGGTTGGAACACCGGGGAGCTGTTTTTT. Its protein is CASSLAGWNTGELFF.

The J gene is TRBJ2-7, the V gene TRBV6-5, with 7 nucleotides matching TRBD1. Germline assignment: CDR1 MNHEY and CDR2 SVGAGI. This CDR3 spans 15 amino acids. The J segment lost 0 bases and the V segment lost 5 bases, leaving 7 bases of the junction unmatched. In nucleotides, the CDR3 is TGTGCCAGCAGTATTGGGACAGAGAGCTCCTACGAGCAGTACTTC. It codes for CASSIGTESSYEQYF.

The chain joins TRBV18 to TRBJ2-2; TRBD2 might be the D (5 bases). The germline V gene encodes CDR1 KGHSH and CDR2 LQKENI. The V and J ends lost 2 bases and 2 bases respectively, with 18 bases between them. This CDR3 contains 18 residues. The CDR3 protein is CASSPGRVGLLNTGELFF. As DNA, the CDR3 is TGTGCCAGCTCACCAGGGAGAGTTGGACTTCTTAACACCGGGGAGCTGTTTTTT.

This clone was observed once. The genes are TRBV2 and TRBJ2-1, with D hard to call. Trimming pared 10 bases from V and 0 bases from J, leaving 13 bases between. The CDR3 contains 14 residues. Germline lookup yields CDR1 SNHLY and CDR2 FYNNEI. The CDR3 nucleotides are TGTGCCACAATTTTTACTTACTCCTACAATGAGCAGTTCTTC. It encodes CATIFTYSYNEQFF.

This chain links TRBV9 with TRBJ2-7; tentatively, D is TRBD1 (5 bases). Germline V gives CDR1 SGDLS, CDR2 YYNGEE. The ends were cut back, 2 bases at V and 7 bases at J, with 13 bases in the middle. The CDR3 sequence is 13 residues long. CDR3 amino acids: CASSVTGFGEQYF. CDR3 DNA sequence: TGTGCCAGCAGCGTCACAGGATTTGGGGAGCAGTACTTC.

The chain has TRBV18 and TRBJ1-2; 10 nucleotides align to TRBD1. Germline CDR1 is KGHSH and CDR2 is LQKENI. The CDR3 sequence is 13 residues long. The trim removed 5 bases at V and 7 bases at J, leaving 4 bases unmatched. The CDR3 is CASSADRGPGYTF. The CDR3 DNA follows: TGTGCCAGCTCAGCCGACAGGGGGCCTGGCTACACCTTC.

This clone has just a few counts. This rearrangement joins TRBV12-5 to TRBJ1-6, with D maybe TRBD1 (6 bases). Looked up from germline, CDR1 is LGHNT and CDR2 is FRNRAP. The CDR3 totals 15 residues. Trimming left V 5 bases short and J 6 bases short, with 14 bases between. The CDR3 here is CASGPGQHLNSPLHF. CDR3 in DNA: TGTGCTAGTGGTCCAGGACAGCACCTTAATTCACCCCTCCACTTT.

V usage is TRBV28 and J usage is TRBJ1-1; D is perhaps TRBD1 (6 bases). This CDR3 has 12 amino acids. The germline V and J ends were trimmed by 8 bases and 5 bases, with 12 bases remaining between them. Per germline, CDR1 MDHEN and CDR2 SYDVKM. The CDR3 DNA reads TGTGCCAGCTACAGGGTTCATACTGAAGCTTTCTTT. It translates to CASYRVHTEAFF.

The V gene is TRBV15, the J gene TRBJ2-2; D may be TRBD2 (6 bases). Germline V CDR1 and CDR2: LNHNV, YYDKDF (reference sequence). The germline V and J ends were trimmed by 1 base and 1 base, with 10 bases remaining between them. The CDR3 length is 16 residues. The CDR3 reads CATSRVGTLNTGELFF. The CDR3 DNA sequence: TGTGCCACCAGCAGAGTCGGGACTCTGAACACCGGGGAGCTGTTTTTT.

This chain joins TRBV6-5 and TRBJ1-2, with no clear D. The CDR3 runs 12 residues. Per germline, CDR1 MNHEY and CDR2 SVGAGI. Trimming removed 2 bases from V and 7 bases from J, with 8 bases in between. The CDR3 is CASSYTYGGYTF. The CDR3 DNA reads TGTGCCAGCAGTTACACCTACGGTGGCTACACCTTC.

V usage is TRBV6-6 and J usage is TRBJ2-7; D is unclear. Germline-derived CDR1 and CDR2 are MNHNY and SVGAGI (reference sequence). Trimming shortened V by 2 bases and J by 5 bases, and 10 bases separated the two germline ends. The CDR3 runs to 13 residues. The CDR3 DNA reads as TGTGCCAGCAGTTACAAGTCTGGGCACGAGCAGTACTTC. Translation gives CASSYKSGHEQYF.

The V gene is TRBV9, the J gene TRBJ2-2; 12 nucleotides agree with TRBD1. In germline, CDR1 is SGDLS, CDR2 YYNGEE. The CDR3 length is 15 residues. The junction had 7 bases not matched to a gene; V was cut back by 4 bases and J by 9 bases. CDR3 sequence reads: CASSNRGTGGRELFF. CDR3 DNA: TGTGCCAGCAGCAATCGCGGGACAGGGGGCCGGGAGCTGTTTTTT.

The chain is built from TRBV28 and TRBJ2-7; D is possibly TRBD1 (5 bases). Germline values: CDR1 MDHEN, CDR2 SYDVKM. This CDR3 region has 15 residues. Trimming took 8 bases from V and 2 from J, leaving 19 bases between them. Written as DNA, the CDR3 is TGTGCCAGCTTCCAGGGCGGCCCCAGCCCCTACGAGCAGTACTTC. It specifies CASFQGGPSPYEQYF.

V and J are TRBV28 and TRBJ2-5, with unresolved D. This CDR3 region has 12 residues. In germline, CDR1 is MDHEN, CDR2 SYDVKM. Trimming took off 3 bases at V and 4 bases at J, with 6 bases between the two ends. DNA of the CDR3: TGTGCCAGCAGTTTGATGAGAGAGACCCAGTACTTC. Translating gives CASSLMRETQYF.

The chain combines TRBV4-1 with TRBJ2-7, with a possible D match to TRBD2 (5 bases). This CDR3 has 15 residues. Germline loops: CDR1 MGHRA, CDR2 YSYEKL. Deletions cut 0 bases from V and 6 bases from J, with 15 bases between. CDR3 sequence: CASSQDSGRYFEQYF. DNA of the CDR3: TGCGCCAGCAGCCAAGATTCGGGGAGATACTTCGAGCAGTACTTC.

The sample holds one count of this clone. This chain joins TRBV27 and TRBJ2-7, with D maybe TRBD1 (6 bases). The V and J ends lost 6 bases and 2 bases respectively, with 14 bases between them. Germline loops: CDR1 MNHEY, CDR2 SMNVEV (reference sequence). This CDR3 spans 14 amino acids. The CDR3 is CASSLQGFTYEQYF. For the CDR3, the DNA is TGTGCCAGCAGCCTTCAGGGGTTCACCTACGAGCAGTACTTC.